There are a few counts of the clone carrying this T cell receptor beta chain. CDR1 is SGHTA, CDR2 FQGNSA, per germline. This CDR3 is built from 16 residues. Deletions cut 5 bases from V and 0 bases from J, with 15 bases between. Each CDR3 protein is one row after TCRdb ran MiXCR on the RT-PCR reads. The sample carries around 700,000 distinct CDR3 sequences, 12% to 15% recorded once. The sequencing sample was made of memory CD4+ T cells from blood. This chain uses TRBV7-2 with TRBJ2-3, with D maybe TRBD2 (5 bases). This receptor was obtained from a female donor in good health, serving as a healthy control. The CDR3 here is CASSPTRGLSTDTQYF. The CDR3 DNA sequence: TGTGCCAGCAGCCCGACGCGAGGACTGAGCACAGATACGCAGTATTTT.